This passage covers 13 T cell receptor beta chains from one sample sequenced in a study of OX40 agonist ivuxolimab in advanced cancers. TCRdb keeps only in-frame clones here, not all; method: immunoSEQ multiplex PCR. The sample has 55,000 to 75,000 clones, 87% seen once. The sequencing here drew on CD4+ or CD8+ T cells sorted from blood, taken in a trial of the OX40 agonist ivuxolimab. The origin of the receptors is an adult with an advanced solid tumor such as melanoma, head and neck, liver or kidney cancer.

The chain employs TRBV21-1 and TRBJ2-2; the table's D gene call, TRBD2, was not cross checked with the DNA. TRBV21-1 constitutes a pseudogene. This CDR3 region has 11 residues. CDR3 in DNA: TGTGCCAGCAGTCGGTTCGGGGAGCTGTTTTTT. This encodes CASSRFGELFF.

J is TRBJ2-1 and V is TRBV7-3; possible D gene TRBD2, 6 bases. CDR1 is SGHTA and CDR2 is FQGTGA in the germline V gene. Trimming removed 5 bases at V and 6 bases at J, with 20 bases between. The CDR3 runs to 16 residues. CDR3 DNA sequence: TGTGCCAGCAGCCCCGGGTCGGGGAGGCCGGTCAATGAGCAGTTCTTC. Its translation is CASSPGSGRPVNEQFF.

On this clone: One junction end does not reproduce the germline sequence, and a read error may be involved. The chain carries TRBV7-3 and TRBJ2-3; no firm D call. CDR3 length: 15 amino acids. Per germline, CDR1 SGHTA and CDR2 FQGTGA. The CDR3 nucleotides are TGTGCCAGCAGCCTAACCCCTCTAGAAACAGATACGCAGTATTTT. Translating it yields CASSLTPLETDTQYF.

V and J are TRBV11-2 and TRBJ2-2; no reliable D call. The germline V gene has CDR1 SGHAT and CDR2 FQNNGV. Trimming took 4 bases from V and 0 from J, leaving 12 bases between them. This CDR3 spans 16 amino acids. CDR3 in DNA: TGTGCCAGCAGCTCGAGGTCCCCGGCGAACACCGGGGAGCTGTTTTTT. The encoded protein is CASSSRSPANTGELFF.

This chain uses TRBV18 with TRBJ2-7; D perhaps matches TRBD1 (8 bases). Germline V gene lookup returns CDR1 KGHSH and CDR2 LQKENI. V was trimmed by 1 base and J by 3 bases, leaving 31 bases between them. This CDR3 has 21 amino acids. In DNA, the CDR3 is TGTGCCAGCTCACCACAAGGGATCAGGGGGCGCGTCGGCGGGAGAGGCTACGAGCAGTACTTC. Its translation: CASSPQGIRGRVGGRGYEQYF.

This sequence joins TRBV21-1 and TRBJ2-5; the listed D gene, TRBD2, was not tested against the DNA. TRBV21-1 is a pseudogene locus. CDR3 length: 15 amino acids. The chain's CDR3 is CASSGFDYSGETQYF. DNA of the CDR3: TGTGCCAGCAGCGGTTTCGACTACTCGGGAGAGACCCAGTACTTC.

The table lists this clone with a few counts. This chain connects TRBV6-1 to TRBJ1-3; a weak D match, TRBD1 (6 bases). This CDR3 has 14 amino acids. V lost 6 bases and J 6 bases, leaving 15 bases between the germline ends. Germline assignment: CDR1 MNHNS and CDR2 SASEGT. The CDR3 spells CASRPDRRVNTIYF. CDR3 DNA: TGTGCCAGCAGACCCGACAGGAGGGTAAACACCATATATTTT.

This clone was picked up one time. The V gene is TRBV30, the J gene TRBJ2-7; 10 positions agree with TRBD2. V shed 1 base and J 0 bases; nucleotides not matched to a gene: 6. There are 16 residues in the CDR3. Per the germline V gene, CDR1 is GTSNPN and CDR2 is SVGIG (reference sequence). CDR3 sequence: CAWSDLAGEVSYEQYF. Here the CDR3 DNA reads TGTGCCTGGAGTGACCTAGCGGGAGAGGTCTCCTACGAGCAGTACTTC.

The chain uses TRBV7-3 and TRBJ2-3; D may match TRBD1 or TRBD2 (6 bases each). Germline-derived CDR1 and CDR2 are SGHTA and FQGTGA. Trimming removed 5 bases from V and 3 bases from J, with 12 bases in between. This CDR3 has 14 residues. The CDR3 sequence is CASSPRGETDTQYF. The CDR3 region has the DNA TGTGCCAGCAGCCCAAGGGGGGAAACAGATACGCAGTATTTT. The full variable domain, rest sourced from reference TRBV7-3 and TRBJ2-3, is GAGVSQTPSNKVTEKGKYVELRCDPISGHTALYWYRQSLGQGPEFLIYFQGTGAADDSGLPNDRFFAVRPEGSVSTLKIQRTERGDSAVYLCASSPRGETDTQYFGPGTRLTVL.

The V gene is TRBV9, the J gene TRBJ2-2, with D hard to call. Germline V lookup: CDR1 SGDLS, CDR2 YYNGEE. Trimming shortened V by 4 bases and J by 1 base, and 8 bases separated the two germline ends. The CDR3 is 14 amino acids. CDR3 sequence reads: CASSPQVNTGELFF. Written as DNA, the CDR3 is TGTGCCAGCAGCCCCCAGGTGAACACCGGGGAGCTGTTTTTT.

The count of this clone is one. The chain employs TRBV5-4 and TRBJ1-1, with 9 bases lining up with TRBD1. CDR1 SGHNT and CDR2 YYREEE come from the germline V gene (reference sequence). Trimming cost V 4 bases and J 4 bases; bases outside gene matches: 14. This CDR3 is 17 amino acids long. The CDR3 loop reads CASSPLEGGDRVTEAFF. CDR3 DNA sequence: TGTGCCAGCAGCCCGTTAGAGGGAGGGGACAGGGTCACTGAAGCTTTCTTT. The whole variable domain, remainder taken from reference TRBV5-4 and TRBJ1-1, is ETGVTQSPTHLIKTRGQQVTLRCSSQSGHNTVSWYQQALGQGPQFIFQYYREEENGRGNFPPRFSGLQFPNYSSELNVNALELDDSALYLCASSPLEGGDRVTEAFFGQGTRLTVV.

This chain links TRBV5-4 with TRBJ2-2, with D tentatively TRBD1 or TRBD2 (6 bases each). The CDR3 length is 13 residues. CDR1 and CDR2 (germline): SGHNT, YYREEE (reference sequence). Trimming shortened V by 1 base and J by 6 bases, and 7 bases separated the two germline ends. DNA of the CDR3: TGTGCCAGCAGCTTGCGGGGGCCCGGGGAGCTGTTTTTT. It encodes CASSLRGPGELFF.

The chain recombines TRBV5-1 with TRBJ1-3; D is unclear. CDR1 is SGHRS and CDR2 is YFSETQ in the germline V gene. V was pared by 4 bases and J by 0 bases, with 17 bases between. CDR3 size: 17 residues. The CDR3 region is CASSPGEGLTSGNTIYF. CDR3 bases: TGCGCCAGCAGCCCAGGAGAGGGTTTAACCTCTGGAAACACCATATATTTT.